The TCR beta chain under discussion was sequenced for a study of blood T cell repertoires in COVID-19. Overall study context: Acute and convalescent COVID-19 specimens originated in the United States, Italy and Spain. T cells, B-cell-depleted T cells, or PBMCs provided the cDNA or gDNA that served as material.

How the authors handled the data: Reference gene primer amplification gave estimated nucleated cell counts. Generated by immunoSEQ multiplex PCR, the TCRdb table keeps only in-frame clones and is missing some. The DNA gave D and trimming, while V, J and clone size come from that table. This sample carries 150,000 to 200,000 clones, about 89% of them seen once, and the ten largest clones take less than 3.5%. The ends were cut back, 1 base at V and 2 bases at J, with 9 bases in the middle. Looked up from germline, CDR1 is SGHRS and CDR2 is YFSETQ. The CDR3 runs 14 residues. Sample: peripheral blood. This clonotype was sampled from an older man with acute or convalescent COVID-19. This chain uses TRBV5-1 with TRBJ1-2, with D perhaps matching TRBD1 (5 bases). The CDR3 here is CASSLRGTNYGYTF. For the CDR3, the DNA is TGCGCCAGCAGCTTGAGGGGTACGAACTATGGCTACACCTTC.